The 28 T cell receptor beta chains listed next were all sequenced from one sample in a study of blood T cell repertoires in COVID-19. Sequencing used immunoSEQ multiplex PCR; TCRdb keeps in-frame clones, though not all of them. The data contain 45,000 to 65,000 clones, around 81% of them singletons. The sequencing input was peripheral blood. The source is a woman over 75 with COVID-19, enrolled during active disease.

This rearrangement joins TRBV6-5 to TRBJ2-1, with TRBD1 matching 9 bases. The ends lost 6 bases at V and 4 bases at J; junction bases unmatched: 4. This CDR3 region has 14 residues. CDR1 is MNHEY and CDR2 is SVGAGI in the germline V gene. In DNA, the CDR3 is TGTGCCAGCAGGGAGGGGACAGGGTACAATGAGCAGTTCTTC. Translated: CASREGTGYNEQFF.

This clone was found a few times. The V call is TRBV6-5, the J call TRBJ1-5; weak D call: TRBD1 (5 bases). V lost 6 bases to trimming and J lost 3 bases, with 12 bases between them. CDR3 length: 14 residues. Germline V CDR1 and CDR2: MNHEY, SVGAGI. CDR3 protein: CASRGTGDNQPQHF. CDR3 DNA sequence: TGTGCCAGCAGGGGGACGGGAGACAATCAGCCCCAGCATTTT.

The chain employs TRBV7-2 and TRBJ2-1, with 12 positions matching TRBD2. V lost 5 bases, J lost 6 bases, and 5 bases stayed unmatched. From germline, CDR1 is SGHTA and CDR2 FQGNSA. This CDR3 region has 15 residues. The CDR3 region is CASSVTSGRFNEQFF. CDR3 sequence (DNA): TGTGCCAGCAGCGTCACTAGCGGGAGGTTCAATGAGCAGTTCTTC.

The chain recombines TRBV5-1 with TRBJ1-1, with TRBD1 matching 8 bases. The trim removed 3 bases at V and 6 bases at J, leaving 7 bases unmatched. The length of the CDR3 is 14 residues. Germline values: CDR1 SGHRS, CDR2 YFSETQ. CDR3 in DNA: TGCGCCAGCAGCTGGGGGACAGGACGGGCTGAAGCTTTCTTT. Protein product: CASSWGTGRAEAFF.

The sample holds a few counts of this clone. The DNA of the CDR3 is TGTGCCAGCAGGAGGGGACAGGGTTTGACCTACGAGCAGTACTTC. Translation gives CASRRGQGLTYEQYF. The chain has TRBV27 and TRBJ2-7; 9 bases fit TRBD1. V dropped 6 bases and J dropped 2; count of bases not matched to a gene: 8. This CDR3 is 15 amino acids long. CDR1 and CDR2 (germline): MNHEY, SMNVEV (reference sequence).

The chain has TRBV29-1 and TRBJ1-2, with D uncertain. V lost 3 bases to trimming and J lost 3 bases, with 14 bases between them. The CDR3 covers 14 residues. CDR1 is SQVTM, CDR2 ANQGSEA, per germline. CDR3 in amino acids: CSVEKGGSYYGYTF. CDR3 sequence (DNA): TGCAGCGTTGAGAAGGGAGGGTCGTACTATGGCTACACCTTC.

The chain couples TRBV24-1 to TRBJ1-5; maybe TRBD1 (6 bases). V shed 2 bases and J shed 3 bases, with 19 bases lying between them. CDR3 length: 18 amino acids. CDR1 KGHDR and CDR2 SFDVKD come from the germline V gene. The CDR3 is CATSDSSGHFPSNQPQHF. As DNA, the CDR3 is TGTGCCACCAGTGATTCATCGGGACACTTCCCTTCCAATCAGCCCCAGCATTTT.

This chain connects TRBV15 to TRBJ1-6, with 10 bases fitting TRBD1. The germline CDR1 and CDR2 sequences are LNHNV and YYDKDF (reference sequence). V was pared by 6 bases and J by 9 bases, with 11 bases of the junction left unmatched. The CDR3 covers 16 residues. CDR3: CATSRNPGQGGSPLHF. In nucleotides, the CDR3 is TGTGCCACCAGTCGAAACCCAGGACAGGGGGGTTCACCCCTCCACTTT.

The sample holds one count of this clone. The rearrangement uses TRBV29-1 and TRBJ1-1; D gene ambiguous. The germline V and J ends were trimmed by 4 bases and 1 base, with 10 bases remaining between them. The CDR3 consists of 13 residues. Germline V lookup: CDR1 SQVTM, CDR2 ANQGSEA. CDR3 protein: CSVVAARNTEAFF. The CDR3 DNA is TGCAGCGTTGTGGCCGCCAGGAACACTGAAGCTTTCTTT.

The V call is TRBV28, the J call TRBJ1-2; no definite D call. There are 14 residues in the CDR3. CDR1 is MDHEN and CDR2 is SYDVKM in the germline V gene. The V and J ends lost 5 bases and 4 bases respectively, with 14 bases between them. CDR3 sequence reads: CASSLPQKIYGYTF. In nucleotides, the CDR3 is TGTGCCAGCAGTCTTCCCCAGAAAATCTATGGCTACACCTTC.

This clone was seen once. The chain uses TRBV7-9 and TRBJ2-1; weak D call: TRBD2 (6 bases). The CDR3 sequence is 15 residues long. V was cut by 5 bases and J by 10 bases, with 21 bases left in between. Germline V gene sequence: CDR1 SEHNR, CDR2 FQNEAQ (reference sequence). Here the CDR3 DNA reads TGTGCCAGCAGCCCTCCGGGACTCTCTCTAGAGGAGCAGTTCTTC. Its protein product is CASSPPGLSLEEQFF.

This clone occurred once. J is TRBJ2-7 and V is TRBV28; D is unclear. The germline V gene has CDR1 MDHEN and CDR2 SYDVKM. V was shortened by 5 bases and J by 0 bases, with 11 bases between the two germline ends. The CDR3 is made up of 14 amino acids. In DNA, the CDR3 is TGTGCCAGCAGTCCCCACAGAAGCTCCTACGAGCAGTACTTC. Amino acids: CASSPHRSSYEQYF. The entire variable domain, with the rest obtained from reference TRBV28 and TRBJ2-7, is as follows: DVKVTQSSRYLVKRTGEKVFLECVQDMDHENMFWYRQDPGLGLRLIYFSYDVKMKEKGDIPEGYSVSREKKERFSLILESASTNQTSMYLCASSPHRSSYEQYFGPGTRLTVT.

This chain joins TRBV9 and TRBJ2-5, with D perhaps TRBD2 (6 bases). The CDR3 has 16 residues. The V gene lost 0 bases and the J gene lost 1 base, with 13 bases spanning the gap. Germline CDR1 and CDR2: SGDLS and YYNGEE. The CDR3 protein is CASSVGILEGQETQYF. The CDR3 DNA follows: TGTGCCAGCAGCGTAGGAATTCTGGAGGGCCAAGAGACCCAGTACTTC.

This sequence joins TRBV6-5 and TRBJ2-6; D is undetermined. Deletions cut 4 bases from V and 4 bases from J, with 8 bases between. The CDR3 extends over 14 amino acids. Looked up from germline, CDR1 is MNHEY and CDR2 is SVGAGI. CDR3: CASSWQSGANVLTF. CDR3 nucleotide sequence: TGTGCCAGCAGTTGGCAGTCGGGGGCCAACGTCCTGACTTTC.

V gene TRBV6-2 or TRBV6-3 combines with J gene TRBJ1-5; D call uncertain. Germline assignment: CDR1 MNHEY and CDR2 SVGEGT. The germline V and J ends were trimmed by 2 bases and 1 base, with 9 bases remaining between them. The CDR3 loop spans 15 amino acids. DNA of the CDR3: TGTGCCAGCAGTTACGTTACGGGAAGCAATCAGCCCCAGCATTTT. As protein: CASSYVTGSNQPQHF.

In its sample, this clone was seen a few times. V usage is TRBV5-1 and J usage is TRBJ2-7, with TRBD1 matching 10 bases. The CDR3 has 17 amino acids. Losses at the gene ends were 0 bases for V and 6 bases for J; bases not matched to a gene: 12. The germline V gene encodes CDR1 SGHRS and CDR2 YFSETQ. The DNA of the CDR3 is TGCGCCAGCAGCTTGGCTCCTCGGGGACAGGGGTTTTCCGAGCAGTACTTC. Residues: CASSLAPRGQGFSEQYF.

The count of this clone is one. This sequence joins TRBV11-2 and TRBJ1-1, with 7 bases lining up with TRBD1. Trimming at V came to 6 bases and at J to 2 bases, leaving 6 bases not matched to a gene. CDR3 length: 14 residues. Per germline, CDR1 SGHAT and CDR2 FQNNGV. The CDR3 region is CASRLQGLNTEAFF. The CDR3 DNA is TGTGCCAGCAGACTACAGGGGTTAAACACTGAAGCTTTCTTT. Full variable domain (rest looked up from reference TRBV11-2 and TRBJ1-1): EAGVAQSPRYKIIEKRQSVAFWCNPISGHATLYWYQQILGQGPKLLIQFQNNGVVDDSQLPKDRFSAERLKGVDSTLKIQPAKLEDSAVYLCASRLQGLNTEAFFGQGTRLTVV.

V gene TRBV2 combines with J gene TRBJ2-1; 7 bases agree with TRBD2. This CDR3 region has 15 residues. CDR1 and CDR2 (germline): SNHLY, FYNNEI. The V and J ends lost 2 bases and 8 bases, in that order; junction bases with no gene match: 9. CDR3 nucleotide sequence: TGTGCCAGCAGTGAAACCAGCGGGGTCTGGGATGAGCAGTTCTTC. It specifies CASSETSGVWDEQFF.

The chain employs TRBV3-1 (or the pseudogene TRBV3-2) and TRBJ2-3; TRBD2 matches at 12 bases. CDR3 length equals 16 residues. Trimming removed 4 bases from V and 0 bases from J; junction bases left unmatched: 2. CDR1 is LGHDT and CDR2 is YNNKEL in the germline V gene (reference sequence). Written as DNA, the CDR3 is TGTGCCAGCAGCCGGACTAGCGGGGCTAGCACAGATACGCAGTATTTT. Translating gives CASSRTSGASTDTQYF.

The rearrangement joins TRBV2 to TRBJ2-3; tentative D call: TRBD2 (6 bases). CDR1 and CDR2 from the germline V gene are SNHLY and FYNNEI. The V gene lost 4 bases and the J gene lost 1 base, with 15 bases spanning the gap. The CDR3 runs 16 residues. CDR3 sequence (DNA): TGTGCCAGCAGTGCCGGGGACGGGAGAGGCACAGATACGCAGTATTTT. This sequence encodes CASSAGDGRGTDTQYF.

The chain recombines TRBV28 with TRBJ1-4; 7 nucleotides line up with TRBD1. CDR3 length: 17 residues. V was pared by 4 bases and J by 3 bases, with 11 bases of the junction left unmatched. CDR1 and CDR2 from the germline V gene are MDHEN and SYDVKM. CDR3 coding DNA: TGTGCCAGCAGTTCCCGGACAGGAGGGGTATCTAATGAAAAACTGTTTTTT. Translated: CASSSRTGGVSNEKLFF.

The rearrangement uses TRBV19 and TRBJ2-3; TRBD2 agrees at 10 bases. The V gene's germline CDR1 is LNHDA and CDR2 SQIVND (reference sequence). The J segment lost 0 bases and the V segment lost 9 bases, leaving 9 bases of the junction unmatched. The CDR3 is 16 residues long. Here the CDR3 reads CASRRTSGISTDTQYF. CDR3 nucleotides: TGTGCCAGCCGGAGGACTAGCGGAATAAGCACAGATACGCAGTATTTT.

The V and J genes are TRBV6-5 and TRBJ2-1; 7 positions match TRBD2. The ends lost 5 bases at V and 9 bases at J; junction bases unmatched: 7. The CDR3 is 13 residues long. Germline V gene data show CDR1 as MNHEY and CDR2 as SVGAGI. CDR3 loop: CASSRTRAREQFF. CDR3 DNA: TGTGCCAGCAGTCGGACTAGGGCGCGTGAGCAGTTCTTC.

This clone was counted between two and nine times. This chain uses TRBV7-3 with TRBJ1-1; D possibly corresponds to TRBD1 (5 bases). Trimming left V 3 bases short and J 4 bases short, with 12 bases between. Germline loops: CDR1 SGHTA, CDR2 FQGTGA. This CDR3 spans 14 amino acids. For the CDR3, the DNA is TGTGCCAGCAGCTTCACCACAGGTAGCACTGAAGCTTTCTTT. Amino acids: CASSFTTGSTEAFF.

The chain links TRBV21-1 to TRBJ2-6; the table's D call TRBD1 went unverified against the DNA. TRBV21-1 is labeled a pseudogene. The CDR3 sequence is 14 residues long. CDR3 protein: CASSKDGWANVLTF. As DNA, the CDR3 is TGTGCCAGCAGCAAAGATGGCTGGGCCAACGTCCTGACTTTC.

This clone has only one observation. The V and J genes are TRBV18 and TRBJ1-3, with unresolved D. Germline V lookup: CDR1 KGHSH, CDR2 LQKENI. Trimming cost V 4 bases and J 0 bases, with 13 bases left between them. This CDR3 contains 16 residues. The CDR3 DNA reads as TGTGCCAGCTCACTAATCGGAGGGAACTCTGGAAACACCATATATTTT. This translates into CASSLIGGNSGNTIYF.

A few counts support this clone. The chain has TRBV7-9 and TRBJ1-6; no clear D gene. With 3 bases removed from V and 5 bases from J, the gap between germline ends came to 11 bases. The V gene's germline CDR1 is SEHNR and CDR2 FQNEAQ (reference sequence). The CDR3 is made up of 15 amino acids. The CDR3 sequence is CASSFTVMDNSPLHF. In DNA, the CDR3 is TGTGCCAGCAGCTTTACGGTGATGGATAATTCACCCCTCCACTTT.

The chain has TRBV5-1 and TRBJ2-1; 15 nucleotides agree with TRBD2. Trimming cost V 3 bases and J 9 bases; bases outside gene matches: 13. Looked up from germline, CDR1 is SGHRS and CDR2 is YFSETQ. CDR3 length: 18 residues. The CDR3 here is CASSYNRGLAGGLGEQFF. The DNA of the CDR3 is TGCGCCAGCAGCTATAATCGGGGACTAGCGGGAGGACTGGGTGAGCAGTTCTTC. Full variable domain (remainder filled in from reference TRBV5-1 and TRBJ2-1): KAGVTQTPRYLIKTRGQQVTLSCSPISGHRSVSWYQQTPGQGLQFLFEYFSETQRNKGNFPGRFSGRQFSNSRSEMNVSTLELGDSALYLCASSYNRGLAGGLGEQFFGPGTRLTVL.